Listed here are 14 T cell receptor beta chains from one sample, sequenced in a study of shared T cell receptors in the human thymus. Assay used: immunoSEQ multiplex PCR; TCRdb lists only in-frame clones, some missing. The sample carries hundreds of thousands of clones, around 87% recorded once. These data are also associated with another study on human thymus T cells.

Input material: thymocytes. Source of these receptors: a boy in the first two years of life with a congenital heart defect.

This chain links TRBV9 with TRBJ2-2, with 10 bases aligning to TRBD2. This CDR3 contains 17 residues. The germline V gene encodes CDR1 SGDLS and CDR2 YYNGEE. The ends lost 1 base at V and 5 bases at J; junction bases unmatched: 8. CDR3 sequence: CASSVSAGGPYTGELFF. In DNA, the CDR3 is TGTGCCAGCAGCGTATCAGCGGGAGGGCCGTATACCGGGGAGCTGTTTTTT.

The chain carries TRBV5-4 and TRBJ1-4; D possibly corresponds to TRBD1 (6 bases). The V and J ends lost 1 base and 5 bases respectively, with 18 bases between them. The germline V gene has CDR1 SGHNT and CDR2 YYREEE (reference sequence). This CDR3 has 17 residues. In nucleotides, the CDR3 is TGTGCCAGCAGCTTGCCCCCCCTGGCAGGGGAGAATGAAAAACTGTTTTTT. It codes for CASSLPPLAGENEKLFF.

The chain joins TRBV2 to TRBJ2-1, with D perhaps TRBD2 (7 bases). CDR1 SNHLY and CDR2 FYNNEI come from the germline V gene. CDR3 length: 14 amino acids. Trimming pared 6 bases from V and 6 bases from J, leaving 15 bases between. CDR3 residues: CASRKGGATNEQFF. CDR3 coding DNA: TGTGCCAGCAGGAAGGGGGGGGCGACCAATGAGCAGTTCTTC.

The rearrangement links TRBV7-9 to TRBJ1-2, with 11 bases that match TRBD1. Germline trimming cut 4 bases from V and 6 bases from J; bases unmatched to any gene: 7. Germline CDR1 and CDR2: SEHNR and FQNEAQ (reference sequence). The CDR3 runs 15 residues. The CDR3 sequence is CASSSRDRGINGYTF. In DNA, the CDR3 is TGTGCCAGCAGCTCGCGGGACAGGGGGATCAATGGCTACACCTTC.

The V call is TRBV29-1, the J call TRBJ2-1, with 9 bases that match TRBD2. J lost 9 bases, V lost 4 bases, and 7 bases had no gene match. This CDR3 region has 13 residues. Germline-derived CDR1 and CDR2 are SQVTM and ANQGSEA. The DNA for the CDR3 is TGCAGCGTTGTGTTAGCGGGAGTAGGTGAGCAGTTCTTC. Its protein product is CSVVLAGVGEQFF.

The rearrangement uses TRBV14 and TRBJ1-3; D call uncertain. This CDR3 contains 17 residues. Germline CDR1 SGHDN, CDR2 FVKESK. With 0 bases removed from V and 0 bases from J, the gap between germline ends came to 12 bases. The CDR3 sequence is CASSQESRRLSGNTIYF. In DNA form, the CDR3 reads TGTGCCAGCAGCCAAGAATCGCGGAGGCTCTCTGGAAACACCATATATTTT.

The chain links TRBV6-5 to TRBJ2-3; a weak D match, TRBD2 (6 bases). The V gene lost 6 bases and the J gene lost 5 bases, with 9 bases spanning the gap. Germline CDR1 is MNHEY and CDR2 is SVGAGI. The CDR3 loop spans 12 amino acids. CDR3 sequence (DNA): TGTGCCAGCAGCCTGGGAGGAGATACGCAGTATTTT. It specifies CASSLGGDTQYF.

This chain links TRBV19 with TRBJ2-7; D is unclear. The CDR3 length is 13 residues. Germline V CDR1 and CDR2: LNHDA, SQIVND (reference sequence). The V end lost 5 bases, the J end lost 3 bases, and 11 bases lay between the germline ends. This CDR3 is CASSPRRYYEQYF. The CDR3 bases are TGTGCCAGTAGTCCTCGGCGGTACTACGAGCAGTACTTC.

The chain links TRBV9 to TRBJ2-2; D call uncertain. Deletions cut 4 bases from V and 6 bases from J, with 16 bases between. Germline-derived CDR1 and CDR2 are SGDLS and YYNGEE. This CDR3 has 15 amino acids. As DNA, the CDR3 is TGTGCCAGCAGCCCTCATCCTCTAGATTCCGGGGAGCTGTTTTTT. As protein: CASSPHPLDSGELFF.

This rearrangement joins TRBV6-5 to TRBJ1-6, with D possibly matching TRBD1 (6 bases). V dropped 5 bases and J dropped 10 bases, with 18 bases sitting between them. Germline V CDR1 and CDR2: MNHEY, SVGAGI. This CDR3 has 15 amino acids. The CDR3, as DNA: TGTGCCAGCAGTCCGGGACATGGAAGGCCATCACCCCTCCACTTT. Translated: CASSPGHGRPSPLHF.

The rearrangement links TRBV28 to TRBJ2-1; weak D call: TRBD2 (5 bases). Per the germline V gene, CDR1 is MDHEN and CDR2 is SYDVKM. This CDR3 is 15 amino acids long. Trimming removed 0 bases from V and 5 bases from J, with 11 bases in between. CDR3: CASSLCLAQNNEQFF. The CDR3 nucleotides read TGTGCCAGCAGTTTATGTCTAGCACAAAACAATGAGCAGTTCTTC.

This clone was detected once. V and J are TRBV5-1 and TRBJ2-7, with D possibly TRBD1 on 5 matching bases. CDR3 length: 16 amino acids. From germline, CDR1 is SGHRS and CDR2 YFSETQ. V was trimmed by 4 bases and J by 1 base, leaving 18 bases between them. Here the CDR3 DNA reads TGCGCCAGCAGCCGTCCCACAGGAGTTGGTTCCTACGAGCAGTACTTC. As protein: CASSRPTGVGSYEQYF.

V usage is TRBV7-2 and J usage is TRBJ2-3; the D gene is possibly TRBD2 (6 bases). Germline V CDR1 and CDR2: SGHTA, FQGNSA. This CDR3 is built from 16 residues. The V and J ends lost 4 bases and 1 base respectively, with 15 bases between them. The CDR3 here is CASSSEQRARTDTQYF. The CDR3 DNA is TGTGCCAGCAGCTCCGAGCAGCGGGCGCGCACAGATACGCAGTATTTT.

The rearrangement uses TRBV28 and TRBJ1-5; 10 bases match TRBD1. This CDR3 contains 16 residues. V gave up 3 bases and J gave up 2 bases; unmatched junction bases: 4. Per the germline V gene, CDR1 is MDHEN and CDR2 is SYDVKM. CDR3 loop: CASSLIGTGGNQPQHF. DNA for the CDR3: TGTGCCAGCAGTTTGATCGGGACAGGGGGCAATCAGCCCCAGCATTTT.